This TCR beta chain was obtained from a study of T-cell memory formation after mild COVID-19. Germline values: CDR1 MNHEY, CDR2 SVGEGT. V was shortened by 5 bases and J by 7 bases, with 14 bases between the two germline ends. The CDR3 spans 14 residues. Regarding this clonotype: Its antigen remains unknown.

One entry per CDR3 protein, called by TCRdb with MiXCR from the 5' RACE reads. Here the sample spans 550,000 to 700,000 distinct CDR3 sequences, roughly 18% being singletons. Broader study findings: In second-wave clones peaking day 37, SARS-CoV-2 specificity remained unconfirmed.

The sequencing input was PBMCs or a T cell subset sorted from them (not recorded which). The TCR originated in an adult woman who had mild COVID-19 (a few samples of this study predate the infection). Cell type and time point are not known. The chain joins TRBV6-2 or TRBV6-3 to TRBJ2-2; the D gene is possibly TRBD1 (6 bases). The CDR3 protein is CASSKHRDGGELFF. CDR3 in DNA: TGTGCCAGCAGTAAACACAGGGACGGCGGGGAGCTGTTTTTT.